Presented here are 21 T cell receptor beta chains from one specimen sequenced in a study of shared clonotypes between healthy human individuals. Some clones are missing from TCRdb's copy, which holds only in-frame ones; the method was immunoSEQ multiplex PCR. The profile shows 2 million to 2.5 million clones, around 92% of them singletons. The specimen sequenced was naive CD4+ T cells from PBMCs. Described subset: CD45RA+ positively selected. These receptors were taken from a man in his late teens or twenties in good health. Some clones in this sample may be carry-over from other donors' samples.

This clone was observed a single time. This sequence joins TRBV7-2 and TRBJ2-7, with TRBD1 identical over 8 bases. V lost 5 bases and J lost 2; bases outside the gene matches: 11. There are 16 residues in the CDR3. CDR1 is SGHTA and CDR2 is FQGNSA in the germline V gene. The CDR3, as DNA: TGTGCCAGCAGCCTCCGCTCCGGGACAGGAGCCTACGAGCAGTACTTC. The encoded protein is CASSLRSGTGAYEQYF.

The chain links TRBV5-1 to TRBJ2-1, with a weak D call TRBD2 (6 bases). Deletions cut 0 bases from V and 10 bases from J, with 14 bases between. The CDR3 contains 14 residues. Germline lookup yields CDR1 SGHRS and CDR2 YFSETQ. CDR3 loop: CASSLGLGPGEQFF. The CDR3 DNA follows: TGCGCCAGCAGCTTGGGACTAGGGCCGGGGGAGCAGTTCTTC.

The chain combines TRBV7-7 with TRBJ1-1, with 7 nucleotides matching TRBD1. The CDR3 loop spans 16 amino acids. J was trimmed by 1 base and V by 5 bases; bases with no gene match: 10. Looked up from germline, CDR1 is SSHAT and CDR2 is FNYEAQ (reference sequence). This chain's CDR3 is CASSHRGPGGNTEAFF. CDR3 DNA: TGTGCCAGCAGCCACCGGGGTCCAGGGGGGAACACTGAAGCTTTCTTT.

The chain carries TRBV5-4 and TRBJ2-3, with 12 bases that match TRBD2. This CDR3 is 16 amino acids long. CDR1 is SGHNT and CDR2 is YYREEE in the germline V gene (reference sequence). The V segment lost 2 bases and the J segment 2 bases; nucleotides outside the gene matches: 3. The CDR3 spells CASSLTSGRYTDTQYF. Here the CDR3 DNA reads TGTGCCAGCAGCTTAACTAGCGGGAGGTACACAGATACGCAGTATTTT.

This sequence joins TRBV7-8 and TRBJ2-6, with TRBD1 matching over 11 bases. V dropped 5 bases and J dropped 7; count of bases not matched to a gene: 4. Per germline, CDR1 SGHVS and CDR2 FQNEAQ. CDR3 length: 15 amino acids. The CDR3 DNA reads TGTGCCAGCAGCCCAGGACAGGGGGCTGCCAACGTCCTGACTTTC. It specifies CASSPGQGAANVLTF.

With regard to this clone: Other DNA sequences in the sample encode the same CDR3. This sequence joins TRBV19 and TRBJ2-7; 9 nucleotides line up with TRBD1. CDR1 is LNHDA, CDR2 SQIVND, per germline (reference sequence). V lost 4 bases and J lost 2; bases outside the gene matches: 3. The CDR3 runs to 14 residues. CDR3 amino acids: CASSKGQGAYEQYF. The CDR3 coding sequence is TGTGCCAGTAGTAAGGGACAGGGAGCCTACGAGCAGTACTTC.

This clone was picked up one time. The J gene is TRBJ1-2, the V gene TRBV6-5; no definite D call. Germline CDR1 reads MNHEY; CDR2 reads SVGAGI. Trimming took 0 bases from V and 1 from J, leaving 6 bases between them. There are 14 residues in the CDR3. CDR3 region: CASSYSRYNYGYTF. The CDR3 DNA follows: TGTGCCAGCAGTTACTCCAGGTATAACTATGGCTACACCTTC.

The chain is built from TRBV7-2 and TRBJ1-2, with 7 nucleotides matching TRBD1. Germline CDR1 reads SGHTA; CDR2 reads FQGNSA. Trimming took 6 bases from V and 0 from J; bases not matched to a gene: 10. CDR3 length: 16 amino acids. Written as DNA, the CDR3 is TGTGCCAGCAGTTCTAGGATGCAGGGGGCTAACTATGGCTACACCTTC. This sequence encodes CASSSRMQGANYGYTF.

The chain couples TRBV5-1 to TRBJ2-7; D is undetermined. V lost 4 bases and J lost 0, with 14 bases in between. The CDR3 runs 15 residues. Germline V gives CDR1 SGHRS, CDR2 YFSETQ. DNA of the CDR3: TGCGCCAGCAGCCAAGACCCTGGTAGCTCCTACGAGCAGTACTTC. It is translated as CASSQDPGSSYEQYF. Looking up the rest from reference TRBV5-1 and TRBJ2-7 gives the full variable domain: KAGVTQTPRYLIKTRGQQVTLSCSPISGHRSVSWYQQTPGQGLQFLFEYFSETQRNKGNFPGRFSGRQFSNSRSEMNVSTLELGDSALYLCASSQDPGSSYEQYFGPGTRLTVT.

The gene calls are TRBV4-2 and TRBJ2-1; 8 bases line up with TRBD2. The CDR3 spans 17 residues. Germline V CDR1 and CDR2: LGHNA, YNFKEQ. The V and J ends lost 1 base and 7 bases, in that order; junction bases with no gene match: 12. The CDR3 spells CASSQALAGRIVNEQFF. The CDR3 DNA reads TGTGCCAGCAGCCAAGCCCTAGCGGGTCGTATCGTAAATGAGCAGTTCTTC.

This sequence joins TRBV28 and TRBJ1-5; D unclear. There are 17 residues in the CDR3. Trimming took 5 bases from V and 0 from J, leaving 17 bases between them. CDR1 and CDR2 from the germline V gene are MDHEN and SYDVKM. For the CDR3, the DNA is TGTGCCAGCAGTCCCGGTGGCGGTCCCTTTAGCAATCAGCCCCAGCATTTT. Translating gives CASSPGGGPFSNQPQHF.

As concerns this clone: At one end, the junction sequence differs from germline, possibly due to a read error. This chain links TRBV28 with TRBJ1-3; 9 bases are a match to TRBD1. CDR3 length: 10 amino acids. In germline, CDR1 is MDHEN, CDR2 SYDVKM. This CDR3 is CATYRDRANF. The DNA of the CDR3 is TGTGCCACATACCGGGACAGGGCAAATTTT.

This clone was observed a single time. Other DNA sequences in the same sample also yield this CDR3. The chain couples TRBV28 to TRBJ2-7; possibly TRBD2 for D (5 bases). CDR3 size: 14 residues. Germline V gene data show CDR1 as MDHEN and CDR2 as SYDVKM. The germline V and J ends were trimmed by 6 bases and 0 bases, with 12 bases remaining between them. The CDR3 reads CASSPGGSSYEQYF. As DNA, the CDR3 is TGTGCCAGCAGCCCTGGCGGGTCCTCCTACGAGCAGTACTTC. Combining the CDR3 with reference TRBV28 and TRBJ2-7 gives the whole variable domain DVKVTQSSRYLVKRTGEKVFLECVQDMDHENMFWYRQDPGLGLRLIYFSYDVKMKEKGDIPEGYSVSREKKERFSLILESASTNQTSMYLCASSPGGSSYEQYFGPGTRLTVT.

Only one count was recorded for this clone. The gene calls are TRBV5-8 and TRBJ1-2; TRBD1 matches 7 bases. Per germline, CDR1 SGHTS and CDR2 YDEGEE. CDR3 length equals 12 residues. J was trimmed by 8 bases and V by 3 bases; bases with no gene match: 4. CDR3 residues: CASSWGQSGYTF. In DNA form, the CDR3 reads TGTGCCAGCAGCTGGGGACAGTCCGGCTACACCTTC.

The rearrangement joins TRBV10-1 to TRBJ2-3; unclear D gene. Trimming removed 6 bases from V and 2 bases from J, with 18 bases in between. The V gene's germline CDR1 is WNHNN and CDR2 SYGVQD (reference sequence). The CDR3 runs 16 residues. The CDR3 DNA sequence: TGCGCCAGCAGCCCCTACGTCGGTGCCCCCACAGATACGCAGTATTTT. Translated, it gives CASSPYVGAPTDTQYF.

This chain connects TRBV19 to TRBJ2-6, with 7 bases that match TRBD2. The CDR3 sequence is 15 residues long. Germline values: CDR1 LNHDA, CDR2 SQIVND (reference sequence). After removal of 3 bases from V and 2 bases from J, the junction contained 1 base not matched to a gene. The CDR3 bases are TGTGCCAGTAGTATCGGGGGGACTGGGGCCAACGTCCTGACTTTC. Translation: CASSIGGTGANVLTF.

V and J are TRBV30 and TRBJ1-5; D unresolved. Trimming shortened V by 4 bases and J by 6 bases, and 16 bases separated the two germline ends. The germline gives CDR1 GTSNPN, CDR2 SVGIG (reference sequence). The CDR3 extends over 14 amino acids. CDR3 amino acids: CAWNQRGYGQPQHF. The CDR3 nucleotides read TGTGCCTGGAACCAACGGGGATATGGTCAGCCCCAGCATTTT.

V is TRBV2 and J is TRBJ2-1; either TRBD1 or TRBD2 may supply D (5 bases each). Germline values: CDR1 SNHLY, CDR2 FYNNEI. This CDR3 spans 12 amino acids. V lost 4 bases to trimming and J lost 9 bases, with 10 bases between them. The CDR3 region is CASSVQAGEQFF. The CDR3 DNA reads as TGTGCCAGCAGTGTACAGGCGGGTGAGCAGTTCTTC.

The chain couples TRBV2 to TRBJ2-1; 7 bases agree with TRBD2. This CDR3 is built from 15 residues. The V and J ends lost 4 bases and 3 bases, in that order; junction bases with no gene match: 6. Germline V gene sequence: CDR1 SNHLY, CDR2 FYNNEI. CDR3 coding DNA: TGTGCCAGCAGTGGCGGCGGGAGCCTCTACAATGAGCAGTTCTTC. This gives the protein CASSGGGSLYNEQFF.

This clone appeared a single time. The CDR3 nucleotides are TGCGCCAGCACCCAGGGAGGGGGATCAGTTACCTACGAGCAGTACTTC. Translating it yields CASTQGGGSVTYEQYF. The chain is built from TRBV5-1 and TRBJ2-7, with TRBD2 as a possible D gene (7 bases). The length of the CDR3 is 16 residues. Looked up from germline, CDR1 is SGHRS and CDR2 is YFSETQ. The germline V and J ends were trimmed by 6 bases and 2 bases, with 21 bases remaining between them.

This clone was picked up one time. CDR3 coding DNA: TGCGCCAGCAGCTTCGTACCCTCCTACAATGAGCAGTTCTTC. This sequence encodes CASSFVPSYNEQFF. This chain uses TRBV5-1 with TRBJ2-1; unclear D gene. The germline V gene has CDR1 SGHRS and CDR2 YFSETQ. The CDR3 has 14 amino acids. V lost 2 bases and J lost 0, with 6 bases in between. Full variable domain (missing parts from reference TRBV5-1 and TRBJ2-1): KAGVTQTPRYLIKTRGQQVTLSCSPISGHRSVSWYQQTPGQGLQFLFEYFSETQRNKGNFPGRFSGRQFSNSRSEMNVSTLELGDSALYLCASSFVPSYNEQFFGPGTRLTVL.